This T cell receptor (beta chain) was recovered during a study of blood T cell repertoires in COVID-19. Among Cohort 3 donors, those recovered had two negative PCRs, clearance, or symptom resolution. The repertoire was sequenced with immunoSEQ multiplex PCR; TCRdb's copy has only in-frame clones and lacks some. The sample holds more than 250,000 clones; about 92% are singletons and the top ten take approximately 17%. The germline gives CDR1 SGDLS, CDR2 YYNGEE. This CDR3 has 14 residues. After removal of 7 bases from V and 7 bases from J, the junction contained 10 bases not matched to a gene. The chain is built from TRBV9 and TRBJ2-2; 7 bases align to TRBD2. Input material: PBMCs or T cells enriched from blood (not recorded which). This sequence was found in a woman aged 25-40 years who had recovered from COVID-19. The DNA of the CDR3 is TGTGCCAGCCGACGCGGACTAGTGGGCGGGGAGCTGTTTTTT. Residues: CASRRGLVGGELFF.